What follows are 10 T cell receptor beta chains derived from one specimen sequenced in a study of blood T cell repertoires in COVID-19. The repertoire was sequenced with immunoSEQ multiplex PCR; TCRdb's copy has only in-frame clones and lacks some. The sample includes about 65,000 clones, roughly 85% seen only once; the top ten take roughly 39%. The sequenced material came from peripheral blood. The receptor source for this set is a human donor in a cohort sampled during active COVID-19.

This rearrangement joins TRBV18 to TRBJ2-7; the match to TRBD2 covers 9 bases. Germline V gene lookup returns CDR1 KGHSH and CDR2 LQKENI. J lost 0 bases, V lost 1 base, and 10 bases had no gene match. CDR3 length: 18 amino acids. CDR3 in DNA: TGTGCCAGCTCACCACTAGCGGGGGCCACCCTAAGCTCCTACGAGCAGTACTTC. Residues: CASSPLAGATLSSYEQYF.

The V gene is TRBV28, the J gene TRBJ1-2; tentatively, D is TRBD1 (5 bases). The CDR3 runs to 13 residues. Trimming took off 2 bases at V and 7 bases at J, with 11 bases between the two ends. Per germline, CDR1 MDHEN and CDR2 SYDVKM. The CDR3 here is CASSLTVQGGYTF. As DNA, the CDR3 is TGTGCCAGCAGTTTAACAGTTCAGGGTGGCTACACCTTC.

This clone was observed a single time. The chain combines TRBV5-4 with TRBJ2-7; 9 bases fit TRBD1. The CDR3 sequence is 14 residues long. CDR1 SGHNT and CDR2 YYREEE come from the germline V gene (reference sequence). The V gene end was trimmed by 5 bases and the J gene end by 3 bases; junction bases not matched to a gene: 6. The DNA for the CDR3 is TGTGCCAGCAGAGGACAGGGGAAACGCTACGAGCAGTACTTC. Amino acid sequence: CASRGQGKRYEQYF.

This chain connects TRBV7-9 to TRBJ1-1, with D perhaps TRBD1 (5 bases). V was pared by 5 bases and J by 4 bases, with 14 bases between. Germline CDR1 and CDR2: SEHNR and FQNEAQ (reference sequence). This CDR3 spans 14 amino acids. CDR3 coding DNA: TGTGCCAGCAGCCCTGACATAGGGGTCACTGAAGCTTTCTTT. Protein: CASSPDIGVTEAFF.

This chain uses TRBV20-1 with TRBJ2-3, with no clear D. This CDR3 region has 10 residues. CDR1 is DFQATT, CDR2 SNEGSKA, per germline (reference sequence). Trimming cost V 7 bases and J 8 bases, with 10 bases left between them. The CDR3 reads CSVLEVTQYF. The CDR3 DNA reads as TGCAGTGTGCTTGAGGTTACGCAGTATTTT.

The chain links TRBV9 to TRBJ1-1; D is uncertain. Germline CDR1 reads SGDLS; CDR2 reads YYNGEE. The V gene lost 4 bases and the J gene lost 4 bases, with 8 bases spanning the gap. This CDR3 contains 12 residues. CDR3 DNA sequence: TGTGCCAGCAGCAGCCGTACCACTGAAGCTTTCTTT. Its translation: CASSSRTTEAFF. Combining the CDR3 with reference TRBV9 and TRBJ1-1 gives the whole variable domain DSGVTQTPKHLITATGQRVTLRCSPRSGDLSVYWYQQSLDQGLQFLIQYYNGEERAKGNILERFSAQQFPDLHSELNLSSLELGDSALYFCASSSRTTEAFFGQGTRLTVV.

The chain carries TRBV5-1 and TRBJ2-5; possibly TRBD2 for D (6 bases). The CDR3 is made up of 14 amino acids. V lost 4 bases, J lost 1 base, and 11 bases lay in between. Germline lookup yields CDR1 SGHRS and CDR2 YFSETQ. The DNA of the CDR3 is TGCGCCAGCAGCCTCGCCGGGGGCCAAGAGACCCAGTACTTC. Translated, it gives CASSLAGGQETQYF.

The J gene is TRBJ2-1, the V gene TRBV7-3, with 8 nucleotides matching TRBD2. Germline CDR1 and CDR2: SGHTA and FQGTGA. V lost 5 bases and J lost 0; bases outside the gene matches: 18. CDR3 size: 20 residues. The CDR3 spells CASSPRGSQRGTSSYNEQFF. Here the CDR3 DNA reads TGTGCCAGCAGCCCCCGTGGTTCCCAGCGGGGGACAAGCTCCTACAATGAGCAGTTCTTC.

This chain uses TRBV5-8 with TRBJ2-5; TRBD1 aligns across 11 bases. Germline CDR1 is SGHTS and CDR2 is YDEGEE. This CDR3 comprises 17 residues. Trimming cost V 0 bases and J 5 bases; bases outside gene matches: 9. In DNA form, the CDR3 reads TGTGCCAGCAGCTTGGCCAGCTTGGACAGGGGGCCGGAGACCCAGTACTTC. Its protein product is CASSLASLDRGPETQYF.

The gene calls are TRBV2 and TRBJ1-3; D ambiguous. V gave up 4 bases and J gave up 0 bases, with 10 bases separating them. Germline loops: CDR1 SNHLY, CDR2 FYNNEI. CDR3 size: 15 residues. CDR3 amino acids: CASSGEESSGNTIYF. The CDR3 DNA sequence: TGTGCCAGCAGTGGGGAGGAGAGCTCTGGAAACACCATATATTTT. Drawing the rest from reference TRBV2 and TRBJ1-3, the complete variable domain is EPEVTQTPSHQVTQMGQEVILRCVPISNHLYFYWYRQILGQKVEFLVSFYNNEISEKSEIFDDQFSVERPDGSNFTLKIRSTKLEDSAMYFCASSGEESSGNTIYFGEGSWLTVV.